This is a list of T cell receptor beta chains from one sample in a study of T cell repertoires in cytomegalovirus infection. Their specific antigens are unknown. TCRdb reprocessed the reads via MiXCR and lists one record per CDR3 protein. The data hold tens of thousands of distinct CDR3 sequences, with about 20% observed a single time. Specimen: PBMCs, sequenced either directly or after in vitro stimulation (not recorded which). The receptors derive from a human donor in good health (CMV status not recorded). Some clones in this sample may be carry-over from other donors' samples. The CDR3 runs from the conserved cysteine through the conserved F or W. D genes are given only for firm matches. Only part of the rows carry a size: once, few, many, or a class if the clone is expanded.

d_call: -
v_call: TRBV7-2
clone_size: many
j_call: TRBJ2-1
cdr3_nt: TGTGCCAGCAGCTCGGACCCTTACAATGAGCAGTTCTTC
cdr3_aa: CASSSDPYNEQFF

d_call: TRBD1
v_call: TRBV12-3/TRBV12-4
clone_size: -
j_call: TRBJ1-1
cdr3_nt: TGTGCCAGCACCAGATATGACAGGGACTTCCCCGAAGCTTTCTTT
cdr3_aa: CASTRYDRDFPEAFF

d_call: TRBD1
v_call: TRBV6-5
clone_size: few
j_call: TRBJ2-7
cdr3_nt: TGTGCCAGCAGAACCGGGACAGGGTCATATGGCTACGAGCAGTACTTC
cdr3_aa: CASRTGTGSYGYEQYF

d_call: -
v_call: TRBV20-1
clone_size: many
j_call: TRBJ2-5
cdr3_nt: TGCAGTGCTTCCAGTGGGGGGCCAGAGACCCAGTACTTC
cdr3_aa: CSASSGGPETQYF

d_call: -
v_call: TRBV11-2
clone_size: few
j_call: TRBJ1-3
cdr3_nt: TGTGCCAGCAGCCAAGAACGGTCTGGAAACACCATATATTTT
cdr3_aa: CASSQERSGNTIYF

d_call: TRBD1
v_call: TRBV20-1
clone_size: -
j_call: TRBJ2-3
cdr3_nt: TGCAGTGCTAGTAACACACTCCGGGACAGGGGCACAGATACGCAGTATTTT
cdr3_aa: CSASNTLRDRGTDTQYF

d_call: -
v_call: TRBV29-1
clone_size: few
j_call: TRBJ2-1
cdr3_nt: TGCAGCGTTGAGTGGCGGGGCCCCTACAATGAGCAGTTCTTC
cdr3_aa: CSVEWRGPYNEQFF

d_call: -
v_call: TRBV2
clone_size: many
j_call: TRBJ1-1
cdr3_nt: TGTGCCAGCAGGGCAAATGTTAGGGCTTTCTTT
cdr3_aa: CASRANVRAFF

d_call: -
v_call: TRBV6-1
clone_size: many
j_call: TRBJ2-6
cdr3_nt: TGTGCCAGCAGTAGTAGGGAGGCTATCTCTGGGGCCAACGTCCTGACTTTC
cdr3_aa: CASSSREAISGANVLTF

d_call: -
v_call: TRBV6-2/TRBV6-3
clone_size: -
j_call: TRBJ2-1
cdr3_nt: TGTGCCAGCAGTTACTCCCGCCGTTTCAATGAGCAGTTCTTC
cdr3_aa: CASSYSRRFNEQFF

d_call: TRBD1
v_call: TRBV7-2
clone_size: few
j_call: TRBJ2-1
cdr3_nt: TGTGCCAGCAGCTTAAGAGGGGGCGACGGCAATGAGCAGTTCTTC
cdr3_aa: CASSLRGGDGNEQFF

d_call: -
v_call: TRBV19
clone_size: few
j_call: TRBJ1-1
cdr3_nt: TGTGCCAGTAGTACCCCTCCGTGGAGGGCGAGGACTGAAGCTTTCTTT
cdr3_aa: CASSTPPWRARTEAFF

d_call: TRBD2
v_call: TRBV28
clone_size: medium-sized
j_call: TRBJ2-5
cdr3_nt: TGTGCCAGCAGTTTCCTAGCGGGGGGGGCGGAGACCCAGTACTTC
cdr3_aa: CASSFLAGGAETQYF

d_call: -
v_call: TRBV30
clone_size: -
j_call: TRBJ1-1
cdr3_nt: TGTGCCTGGAGAAGGGGGGGGAGAGATACTGAAGCTTTCTTT
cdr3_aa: CAWRRGGRDTEAFF

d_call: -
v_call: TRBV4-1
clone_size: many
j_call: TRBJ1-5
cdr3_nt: TGCGCCAGCAGCCCCTCGGTCCTAGGGAATCAGCCCCAGCATTTT
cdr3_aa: CASSPSVLGNQPQHF

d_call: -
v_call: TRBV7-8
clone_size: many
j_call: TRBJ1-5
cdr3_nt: TGTGCCAGCAGCCCTCCAGATGGGCAGCCCCAGCATTTT
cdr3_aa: CASSPPDGQPQHF

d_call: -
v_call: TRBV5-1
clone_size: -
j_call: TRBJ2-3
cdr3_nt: TGCGCCAGCAGCTCCCTCGTCAGGGATACGCAGTATTTT
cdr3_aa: CASSSLVRDTQYF

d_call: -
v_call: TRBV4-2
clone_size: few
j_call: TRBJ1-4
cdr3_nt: TGTGCCAGCAGCCAAGGAGGGCGTCTCAATGAAAAACTGTTTTTT
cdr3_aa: CASSQGGRLNEKLFF

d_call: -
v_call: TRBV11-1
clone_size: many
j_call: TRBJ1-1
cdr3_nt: TGTGCCAGCAGCTTGGATCGGGACACTGAAGCTTTCTTT
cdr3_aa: CASSLDRDTEAFF

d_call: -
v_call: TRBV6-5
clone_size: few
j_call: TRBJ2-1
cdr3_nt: TGTGCCAGCAGAATTACTGGTGGGGAGTTCAATGAGCAGTTCTTC
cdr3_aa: CASRITGGEFNEQFF

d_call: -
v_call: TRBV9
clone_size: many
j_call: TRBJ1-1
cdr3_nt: TGTGCCAGCAGCGCAGCAGGGGAAACTGAAGCTTTCTTT
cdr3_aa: CASSAAGETEAFF

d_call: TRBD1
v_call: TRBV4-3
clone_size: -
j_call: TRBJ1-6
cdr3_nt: TGCGCCAGCAGTCCAGGACAGGACCGAAGCTCCTATAATTCACCCCTCCACTTT
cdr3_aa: CASSPGQDRSSYNSPLHF

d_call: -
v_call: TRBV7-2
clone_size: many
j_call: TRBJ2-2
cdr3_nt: TGTGCCAGCAGCTTAGTTCGGGGAGTGAACGGGGAGCTGTTTTTT
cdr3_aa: CASSLVRGVNGELFF

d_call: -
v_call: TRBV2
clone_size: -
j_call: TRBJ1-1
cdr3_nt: TGTGCCAGCACCCCCCTGACCTTGAACACTGAAGCTTTCTTT
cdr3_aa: CASTPLTLNTEAFF

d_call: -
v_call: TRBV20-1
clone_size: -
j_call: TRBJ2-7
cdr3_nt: TGCAGTGCTGGAACCTACGAGCAGTACTTC
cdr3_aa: CSAGTYEQYF

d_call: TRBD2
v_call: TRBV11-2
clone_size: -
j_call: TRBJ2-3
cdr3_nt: TGTGCCAGCAGCTTCCCGACTAGCGGGGCGCTCACGGATACGCAGTATTTT
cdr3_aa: CASSFPTSGALTDTQYF

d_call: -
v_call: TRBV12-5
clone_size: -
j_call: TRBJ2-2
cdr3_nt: TGTGCTAGTGGTTTAGAAGGTTACAACACCAGGGAGCTGTTTTTT
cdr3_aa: CASGLEGYNTRELFF

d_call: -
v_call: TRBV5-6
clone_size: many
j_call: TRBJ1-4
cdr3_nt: TGTGCCAGCAGCTTGACCGGAAAGCATGAAAAACTGTTTTTT
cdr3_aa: CASSLTGKHEKLFF

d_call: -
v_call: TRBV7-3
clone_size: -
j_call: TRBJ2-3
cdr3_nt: TGTGCCAGCAGTTATTACGCGGGACTGGGGGTAGATACGCAGTATTTT
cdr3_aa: CASSYYAGLGVDTQYF

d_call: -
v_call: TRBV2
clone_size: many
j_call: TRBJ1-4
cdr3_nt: TGTGCAAGCAAGGGGGGCACAACTAATGAAAAACTGTTTTTT
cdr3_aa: CASKGGTTNEKLFF

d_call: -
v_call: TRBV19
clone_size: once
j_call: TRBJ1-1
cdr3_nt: TGTGCCAGTAGTATAAGGCAGCCGGGCACTGAAGCTTTCTTT
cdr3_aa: CASSIRQPGTEAFF

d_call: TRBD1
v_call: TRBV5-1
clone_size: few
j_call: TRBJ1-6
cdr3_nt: TGCGCCAGCAGCTTGGAACAGGGGGTTAATTCACCCCTCCACTTT
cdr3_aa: CASSLEQGVNSPLHF

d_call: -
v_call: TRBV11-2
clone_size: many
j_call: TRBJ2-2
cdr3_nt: TGTGCCAGCAGTCCTATCCGCGGAGTTCGGGAGAGGACCGGGGAGCTGTTTTTT
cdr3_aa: CASSPIRGVRERTGELFF

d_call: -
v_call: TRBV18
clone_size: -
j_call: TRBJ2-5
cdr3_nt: TGTGCCAGCTCACCCCGGTCAACCCGTTGGGAAGAGACCCAGTACTTC
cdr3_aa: CASSPRSTRWEETQYF

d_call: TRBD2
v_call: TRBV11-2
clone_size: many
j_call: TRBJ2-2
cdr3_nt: TGTGCCAGCAGCTTAGACCCTAGCGGGAGCACCGGGGAGCTGTTTTTT
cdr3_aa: CASSLDPSGSTGELFF

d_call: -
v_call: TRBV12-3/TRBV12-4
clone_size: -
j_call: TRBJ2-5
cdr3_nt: TGTGCCAGCAGCATCCCCCTGGAGACCCAGTACTTC
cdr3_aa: CASSIPLETQYF

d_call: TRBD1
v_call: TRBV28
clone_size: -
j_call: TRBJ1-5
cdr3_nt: TGTGCCAGTACACCAACAGGGGGGGGCAAGCCCCAGCATTTT
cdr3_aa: CASTPTGGGKPQHF

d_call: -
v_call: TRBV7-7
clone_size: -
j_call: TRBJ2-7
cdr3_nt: TGTGCCAGCAGCTTAGGCCCGTGGGGCTCCTACGAGCAGTACTTC
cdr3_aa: CASSLGPWGSYEQYF

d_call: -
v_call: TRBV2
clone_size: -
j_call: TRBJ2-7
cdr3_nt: TGTGCCAGCAGTGAAGGGGGTCCCTTCCGTGAGCAGTACTTC
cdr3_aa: CASSEGGPFREQYF

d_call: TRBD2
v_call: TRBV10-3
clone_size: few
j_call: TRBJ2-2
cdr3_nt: TGTGCCGTCCGTTCTAGCGGGAAGACGACGGGCACCGGGGAGCTGTTTTTT
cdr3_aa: CAVRSSGKTTGTGELFF

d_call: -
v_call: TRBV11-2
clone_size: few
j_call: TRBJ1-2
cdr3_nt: TGTGCCAGCAGCTTAGTGTCTGGCTACACCTTC
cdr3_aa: CASSLVSGYTF

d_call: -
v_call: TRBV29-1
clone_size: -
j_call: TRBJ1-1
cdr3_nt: TGCAGCGTTGAAGAGGGGAATATGGAAGCTTTCTTT
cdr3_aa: CSVEEGNMEAFF

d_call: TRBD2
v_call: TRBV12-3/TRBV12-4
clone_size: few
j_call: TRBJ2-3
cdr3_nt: TGTGCCAGCAGTACCGGCGGGGGTGGTGCAGATACGCAGTATTTT
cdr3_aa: CASSTGGGGADTQYF

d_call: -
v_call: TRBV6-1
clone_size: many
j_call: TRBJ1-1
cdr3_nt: TGTGCCAGCAGTTCCTTCCCTGAAGGGCCTGAAGCTTTCTTT
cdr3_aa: CASSSFPEGPEAFF